This passage covers 32 T cell receptor beta chains from one sample sequenced in a study of cytomegalovirus exposure and HLA in healthy donors. Primers included in the PCR were 60 Vbeta and 13 Jbeta primers. The protocol was immunoSEQ multiplex PCR, while the TCRdb copy is restricted to in-frame clones and leaves out a portion. The sample lists under 110,000 clones, roughly 76% occurring once. What was sequenced was PBMCs. These receptors were obtained from a woman in her 50s in good health and CMV-seropositive.

The chain is built from TRBV30 and TRBJ1-1; D not resolved. The V gene's germline CDR1 is GTSNPN and CDR2 SVGIG (reference sequence). The CDR3 has 14 amino acids. With 2 bases removed from V and 1 base from J, the gap between germline ends came to 11 bases. DNA of the CDR3: TGTGCCTGGAGTACAATTACACCGAACACTGAAGCTTTCTTT. It encodes CAWSTITPNTEAFF.

The chain's CDR3 is CATSRGGTGWNEQFF. The DNA for the CDR3 is TGTGCCACCAGCAGAGGTGGGACAGGGTGGAATGAGCAGTTCTTC. The J gene is TRBJ2-1, the V gene TRBV15; 9 bases line up with TRBD1. Germline V CDR1 and CDR2: LNHNV, YYDKDF (reference sequence). The CDR3 runs to 15 residues. The J segment lost 7 bases and the V segment lost 1 base, leaving 5 bases of the junction unmatched.

V and J are TRBV9 and TRBJ2-3; 7 bases fit TRBD1. Germline-derived CDR1 and CDR2 are SGDLS and YYNGEE. The CDR3 extends over 14 amino acids. V trimming: 3 bases; J trimming: 4 bases; junction bases outside the gene matches: 5. CDR3 loop: CASSETGSSDTQYF. CDR3 coding DNA: TGTGCCAGCAGCGAGACAGGGAGTTCAGATACGCAGTATTTT.

The V and J genes are TRBV30 and TRBJ1-2; the match to TRBD1 covers 7 bases. Germline CDR1 reads GTSNPN; CDR2 reads SVGIG (reference sequence). The CDR3 sequence is 14 residues long. J gave up 1 base and V 1 base, and 3 bases lay outside the gene matches. The CDR3 loop is CAWSGDSYNYGYTF. CDR3 DNA: TGTGCCTGGAGTGGGGACAGTTATAACTATGGCTACACCTTC.

This clone was seen a few times. The V and J genes are TRBV4-3 and TRBJ1-2; the match to TRBD1 covers 9 bases. CDR1 is LGHNA and CDR2 is YSLEER in the germline V gene. Germline trimming cut 4 bases from V and 4 bases from J; bases unmatched to any gene: 4. This CDR3 has 14 residues. The DNA of the CDR3 is TGCGCCAGCAGCCCGGGACAGGGAAGCTATGGCTACACCTTC. Its translation is CASSPGQGSYGYTF.

This clone is deemed medium-sized. The genes are TRBV11-3 and TRBJ2-1; 9 nucleotides align to TRBD1. This CDR3 spans 13 amino acids. Germline assignment: CDR1 SGHNT and CDR2 YENEEA. Unmatched junction bases numbered 8, after V lost 9 bases and J lost 8 bases. The chain's CDR3 is CASSPGQGDEQFF. CDR3 DNA: TGTGCCAGTAGCCCGGGACAGGGAGATGAGCAGTTCTTC.

The chain links TRBV5-1 to TRBJ1-2, with 9 bases lining up with TRBD1. Germline CDR1 is SGHRS and CDR2 is YFSETQ. V was pared by 4 bases and J by 5 bases, with 3 bases of the junction left unmatched. The CDR3 sequence is 13 residues long. The CDR3 loop is CASSAGQGYGYTF. CDR3 in DNA: TGCGCCAGCAGCGCCGGACAGGGGTATGGCTACACCTTC.

The chain has TRBV6-1 and TRBJ1-5, with D unresolved. The CDR3 loop spans 14 amino acids. Trimming removed 5 bases at V and 1 base at J, with 9 bases between. Germline CDR1 is MNHNS and CDR2 is SASEGT. DNA for the CDR3: TGTGCCAGCAGTTCAGGTTTAAGCAATCAGCCCCAGCATTTT. It yields the protein CASSSGLSNQPQHF.

The chain recombines TRBV7-9 with TRBJ1-2; D possibly corresponds to TRBD1 (5 bases). Germline CDR1 reads SEHNR; CDR2 reads FQNEAQ (reference sequence). The V and J ends lost 5 bases and 2 bases respectively, with 24 bases between them. This CDR3 is built from 18 residues. CDR3 protein: CASSLSMPTVIRNYGYTF. The CDR3 region has the DNA TGTGCCAGCAGCCTCTCCATGCCGACAGTAATCAGAAACTATGGCTACACCTTC.

This rearrangement joins TRBV27 to TRBJ1-5; TRBD1 agrees at 10 bases. Germline values: CDR1 MNHEY, CDR2 SMNVEV (reference sequence). Losses at the gene ends were 8 bases for V and 6 bases for J; bases not matched to a gene: 13. This CDR3 spans 16 amino acids. Here the CDR3 DNA reads TGTGCCAGCGGCTACTTGACAGGGGGCGCGAGTCAGCCCCAGCATTTT. Translating gives CASGYLTGGASQPQHF.

J is TRBJ1-4 and V is TRBV9, with 7 bases fitting TRBD1. The germline gives CDR1 SGDLS, CDR2 YYNGEE. The CDR3 covers 17 residues. Germline trimming cut 0 bases from V and 7 bases from J; bases unmatched to any gene: 12. The CDR3 sequence is CASSVGPGGFEGEKLFF. CDR3 nucleotide sequence: TGTGCCAGCAGCGTAGGGCCAGGGGGGTTCGAAGGTGAAAAACTGTTTTTT.

This clone was seen a few times. The junction departs from the called germline gene at one end, perhaps through a read error. This sequence joins TRBV7-9 and TRBJ1-5; 9 bases are shared with TRBD1. The length of the CDR3 is 15 residues. CDR1 is SEHNR and CDR2 is FQNEAQ in the germline V gene (reference sequence). The CDR3 here is CSSSLDDRGIQPQHF. The DNA for the CDR3 is TGTTCCAGCAGCCTTGACGACAGGGGGATTCAGCCCCAGCATTTT.

This rearrangement joins TRBV10-3 to TRBJ1-5; no definite D call. Trimming removed 4 bases at V and 3 bases at J, with 10 bases between. This CDR3 is built from 14 residues. Per the germline V gene, CDR1 is ENHRY and CDR2 is SYGVKD. CDR3 sequence: CAISVKHDNQPQHF. DNA for the CDR3: TGTGCCATCAGTGTTAAACACGACAATCAGCCCCAGCATTTT.

The V and J genes are TRBV5-1 and TRBJ2-7, with D perhaps matching TRBD2 (6 bases). Trimming stripped 2 bases from V and 1 base from J, with 13 bases between. Germline loops: CDR1 SGHRS, CDR2 YFSETQ. CDR3 length equals 15 residues. In DNA, the CDR3 is TGCGCCAGCAGCTTCGCCCCGGGGGTTTCCTACGAGCAGTACTTC. This sequence encodes CASSFAPGVSYEQYF.

V and J are TRBV28 and TRBJ1-2, with D possibly matching TRBD1 (6 bases). V was trimmed by 11 bases and J by 2 bases, leaving 18 bases between them. CDR1 is MDHEN and CDR2 is SYDVKM in the germline V gene. There are 14 residues in the CDR3. The CDR3 coding sequence is TGTGCCGGGGGTAGGGGGAAGGAGAACTATGGCTACACCTTC. Amino acid sequence: CAGGRGKENYGYTF.

The V and J genes are TRBV6-6 and TRBJ2-7, with a possible D match to TRBD2 (7 bases). Germline V gene sequence: CDR1 MNHNY, CDR2 SVGAGI (reference sequence). This CDR3 region has 15 residues. The V gene lost 2 bases and the J gene lost 2 bases, with 13 bases spanning the gap. The CDR3 loop is CASSYEAGAPYEQYF. The CDR3 nucleotides read TGTGCCAGCAGTTACGAGGCGGGGGCGCCCTACGAGCAGTACTTC.

V is TRBV6-1 and J is TRBJ2-7, with TRBD2 matching over 13 bases. The CDR3 covers 22 residues. The ends lost 1 base at V and 0 bases at J; junction bases unmatched: 18. Germline V CDR1 and CDR2: MNHNS, SASEGT. CDR3 coding DNA: TGTGCCAGCAGTGAAGAACTAGCGGGGGGGAGGCTACTTCCACCGAGCTCCTACGAGCAGTACTTC. Encoded protein: CASSEELAGGRLLPPSSYEQYF.

The chain combines TRBV27 with TRBJ2-5; perhaps TRBD2 as D (5 bases). The V end lost 10 bases, the J end lost 3 bases, and 15 bases lay between the germline ends. Germline CDR1 and CDR2: MNHEY and SMNVEV (reference sequence). The length of the CDR3 is 13 residues. In nucleotides, the CDR3 is TGTGCCACCCGAAAGAGCGGCGAAGAGACCCAGTACTTC. Translating gives CATRKSGEETQYF.

The chain uses TRBV5-6 and TRBJ2-5; D not resolved. Germline lookup yields CDR1 SGHDT and CDR2 YYEEEE. CDR3 size: 14 residues. The germline V and J ends were trimmed by 4 bases and 7 bases, with 17 bases remaining between them. DNA of the CDR3: TGTGCCAGCAGCCTCTCGATGCCTAGTAGGACCCAGTACTTC. Translating it yields CASSLSMPSRTQYF.

Points on this clone: In the same sample, other DNA sequences code for this CDR3. CDR3 DNA: TGTGCCAGCAACAACATGGGGACAGCGGCCTACGAGCAGTACTTC. Protein sequence: CASNNMGTAAYEQYF. The chain uses TRBV5-6 and TRBJ2-7; TRBD1 matches 7 bases. The CDR3 contains 15 residues. Trimming removed 6 bases from V and 2 bases from J; junction bases left unmatched: 11. Germline CDR1 SGHDT, CDR2 YYEEEE.

V is TRBV19 and J is TRBJ2-2; weak D call: TRBD1 (5 bases). CDR1 and CDR2 from the germline V gene are LNHDA and SQIVND (reference sequence). The CDR3 runs to 15 residues. V shed 3 bases and J shed 1 base, with 9 bases lying between them. The CDR3 is CASSIVGLNTGELFF. The DNA for the CDR3 is TGTGCCAGTAGTATTGTGGGGCTGAACACCGGGGAGCTGTTTTTT.

This chain links TRBV28 with TRBJ1-6, with TRBD1 matching over 10 bases. V shed 6 bases and J 8 bases; nucleotides not matched to a gene: 10. The CDR3 totals 16 residues. Germline V gene data show CDR1 as MDHEN and CDR2 as SYDVKM. The CDR3 spells CASRPGQGMGYSPLHF. CDR3 bases: TGTGCCAGCAGGCCGGGACAGGGGATGGGATATTCACCCCTCCACTTT.

V gene TRBV4-2 combines with J gene TRBJ2-3; D uncertain. Trimming removed 1 base from V and 2 bases from J, with 10 bases in between. The CDR3 is made up of 15 amino acids. The germline V gene encodes CDR1 LGHNA and CDR2 YNFKEQ. The CDR3 nucleotides read TGTGCCAGCAGCCAAGGGCTAGTTGCCACAGATACGCAGTATTTT. It codes for CASSQGLVATDTQYF.

The V call is TRBV4-3, the J call TRBJ1-5, with unresolved D. Trimming took off 0 bases at V and 7 bases at J, with 7 bases between the two ends. CDR3 length: 13 residues. From germline, CDR1 is LGHNA and CDR2 YSLEER. Here the CDR3 DNA reads TGCGCCAGCAGCCAAGAACTAAACCAGCCCCAGCATTTT. Translating it yields CASSQELNQPQHF.

The J gene is TRBJ2-5, the V gene TRBV27; no clear D gene. The end of the DNA aligns better with TRBJ2-7, so the J call may be wrong. CDR1 is MNHEY and CDR2 is SMNVEV in the germline V gene (reference sequence). This CDR3 is built from 11 residues. CDR3 coding DNA: TGTGCCAGCACCGCCGGTTACGAGCAGTACTTC. This translates into CASTAGYEQYF.

The rearrangement links TRBV7-9 to TRBJ1-2; possible D gene TRBD1, 5 bases. CDR3 length equals 14 residues. V shed 1 base and J shed 5 bases, with 11 bases lying between them. The germline V gene has CDR1 SEHNR and CDR2 FQNEAQ (reference sequence). In DNA form, the CDR3 reads TGTGCCAGCAGCTTAGGGTCAGGGTGGTATGGCTACACCTTC. Its protein is CASSLGSGWYGYTF.

The chain employs TRBV5-6 and TRBJ2-2; no definite D call. V gave up 5 bases and J gave up 4 bases, with 21 bases separating them. Germline V gene sequence: CDR1 SGHDT, CDR2 YYEEEE. The CDR3 contains 17 residues. The CDR3 DNA sequence: TGTGCCAGCAGTTTACTTAGCATAGGTCCTAGCACCGGGGAGCTGTTTTTT. Translating it yields CASSLLSIGPSTGELFF.

The gene calls are TRBV5-6 and TRBJ2-2, with no clear D. The CDR3 is 16 amino acids. Per the germline V gene, CDR1 is SGHDT and CDR2 is YYEEEE. Trimming took 4 bases from V and 3 from J, leaving 16 bases between them. CDR3 in amino acids: CASSPPGMWDTGELFF. CDR3 nucleotide sequence: TGTGCCAGCAGCCCGCCGGGTATGTGGGACACCGGGGAGCTGTTTTTT. Using reference TRBV5-6 and TRBJ2-2 for the parts outside the CDR3, the full variable domain is DAGVTQSPTHLIKTRGQQVTLRCSPKSGHDTVSWYQQALGQGPQFIFQYYEEEERQRGNFPDRFSGHQFPNYSSELNVNALLLGDSALYLCASSPPGMWDTGELFFGEGSRLTVL.

This clone was picked up a small number of times. The J gene is TRBJ1-1, the V gene TRBV6-6, with 7 bases fitting TRBD1. The CDR3 covers 14 residues. The germline V gene has CDR1 MNHNY and CDR2 SVGAGI (reference sequence). With V trimmed by 7 bases and J by 4 bases, 9 bases remained unmatched. In DNA, the CDR3 is TGTGCCAGCACCCCGACAGGGACGAGCACTGAAGCTTTCTTT. This translates into CASTPTGTSTEAFF.

The chain recombines TRBV6-1 with TRBJ1-6; no clear D gene. The CDR3 is made up of 13 amino acids. Trimming took off 0 bases at V and 10 bases at J, with 7 bases between the two ends. Germline CDR1 and CDR2: MNHNS and SASEGT. CDR3 coding DNA: TGTGCCAGCAGTGAAGCGGGGAGGTCACCCCTCCACTTT. This encodes CASSEAGRSPLHF.

This clone was detected only a few times. V gene TRBV4-1 combines with J gene TRBJ2-7, with D tentatively TRBD1 (5 bases). V lost 4 bases and J 0 bases, leaving 10 bases between the germline ends. This CDR3 spans 14 amino acids. Germline loops: CDR1 MGHRA, CDR2 YSYEKL. The chain's CDR3 is CASSPLTVSYEQYF. The CDR3 coding sequence is TGCGCCAGCAGCCCCCTGACAGTCTCCTACGAGCAGTACTTC.

The genes are TRBV5-8 and TRBJ2-1; the D gene is possibly TRBD1 (6 bases). There are 18 residues in the CDR3. The V gene lost 5 bases and the J gene lost 4 bases, with 25 bases spanning the gap. Germline CDR1 and CDR2: SGHTS and YDEGEE. This chain's CDR3 is CASRLSPTGPVRYNEQFF. CDR3 nucleotides: TGTGCCAGCAGGCTGTCCCCCACAGGGCCCGTTCGATACAATGAGCAGTTCTTC.